This T cell receptor (beta chain) appears in the sequencing data of a study of T cells after yellow fever vaccination. Study outcomes and limitations: Overall, a small share of clonotypes was seen in both CD4 and CD8 compartments.

CDR3 length: 16 amino acids. The V gene lost 0 bases and the J gene lost 2 bases, with 10 bases spanning the gap. CDR1 and CDR2 (germline): LNHNV, YYDKDF (reference sequence). 5'RACE template switching generated TCR cDNA, adding a universal primer site and UMIs. TCRdb reanalysed the 5' RACE reads using MiXCR and keeps one entry per CDR3 protein. The sample has 300,000 to 350,000 distinct CDR3 sequences; roughly 4.3% are singletons. In regard to this clonotype: Antigen: not known.

This receptor was identified in a man aged 18 to 29 who received the YFV17D yellow fever vaccine. The sequenced sample was PBMCs, obtained 5 days after the yellow fever booster vaccination. V and J are TRBV15 and TRBJ2-2; D gene unclear. CDR3 bases: TGTGCCACCAGCAGAGATCGGAGAGGAAACACCGGGGAGCTGTTTTTT. Residues: CATSRDRRGNTGELFF.